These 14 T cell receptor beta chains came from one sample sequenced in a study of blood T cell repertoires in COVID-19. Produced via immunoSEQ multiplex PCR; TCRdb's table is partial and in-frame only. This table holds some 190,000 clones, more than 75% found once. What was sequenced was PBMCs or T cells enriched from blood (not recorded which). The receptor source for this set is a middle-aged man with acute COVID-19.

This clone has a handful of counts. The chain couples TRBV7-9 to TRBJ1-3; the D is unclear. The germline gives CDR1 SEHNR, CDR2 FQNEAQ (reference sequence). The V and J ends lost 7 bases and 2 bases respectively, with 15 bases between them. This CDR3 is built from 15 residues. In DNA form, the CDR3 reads TGTGCCAGCATACCGAACGCGCTTACTGGAAACACCATATATTTT. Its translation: CASIPNALTGNTIYF. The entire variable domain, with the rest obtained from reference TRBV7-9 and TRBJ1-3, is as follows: DTGVSQNPRHKITKRGQNVTFRCDPISEHNRLYWYRQTLGQGPEFLTYFQNEAQLEKSRLLSDRFSAERPKGSFSTLEIQRTEQGDSAMYLCASIPNALTGNTIYFGEGSWLTVV.

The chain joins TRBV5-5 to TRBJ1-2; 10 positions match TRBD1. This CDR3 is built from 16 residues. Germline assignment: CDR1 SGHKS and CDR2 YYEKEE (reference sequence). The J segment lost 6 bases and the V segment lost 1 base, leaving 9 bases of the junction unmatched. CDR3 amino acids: CASSLKWDRGGNGYTF. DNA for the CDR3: TGTGCCAGCAGCTTGAAGTGGGACAGGGGTGGTAATGGCTACACCTTC.

CDR3 protein: CASSLEARQDQPQHF. In DNA, the CDR3 is TGCGCCAGCAGCTTGGAGGCCAGGCAGGATCAGCCCCAGCATTTT. This chain connects TRBV5-1 to TRBJ1-5; D unclear. The CDR3 covers 15 residues. Per the germline V gene, CDR1 is SGHRS and CDR2 is YFSETQ. Trimming took 0 bases from V and 5 from J, leaving 12 bases between them.

CDR3 amino acids: CASSIRDRGETDTQYF. CDR3 bases: TGTGCCAGTAGTATCCGGGACAGGGGCGAGACAGATACGCAGTATTTT. V gene TRBV19 combines with J gene TRBJ2-3, with TRBD1 matching over 10 bases. The germline CDR1 and CDR2 sequences are LNHDA and SQIVND (reference sequence). V dropped 3 bases and J dropped 3; count of bases not matched to a gene: 6. The CDR3 loop spans 16 amino acids.

The CDR3 DNA sequence: TGTGCCAGCAGTTTGAGGGAAAGCTCCTACAATGAGCAGTTCTTC. Translating it yields CASSLRESSYNEQFF. V is TRBV28 and J is TRBJ2-1, with D possibly matching TRBD2 (5 bases). Trimming shortened V by 3 bases and J by 0 bases, and 9 bases separated the two germline ends. CDR1 and CDR2 from the germline V gene are MDHEN and SYDVKM. CDR3 length: 15 residues.

CDR3 residues: CASSFPSGGTDTQYF. The CDR3, as DNA: TGTGCCAGCAGCTTTCCTAGCGGGGGCACAGATACGCAGTATTTT. The chain couples TRBV7-2 to TRBJ2-3, with 9 positions matching TRBD2. This CDR3 region has 15 residues. Germline V gene lookup returns CDR1 SGHTA and CDR2 FQGNSA. Trimming took 3 bases from V and 1 from J; bases not matched to a gene: 2. Supplemented by reference TRBV7-2 and TRBJ2-3, the full variable domain reads GAGVSQSPSNKVTEKGKDVELRCDPISGHTALYWYRQSLGQGLEFLIYFQGNSAPDKSGLPSDRFSAERTGGSVSTLTIQRTQQEDSAVYLCASSFPSGGTDTQYFGPGTRLTVL.

DNA of the CDR3: TGTGCCAGCAGCCAAGATTTCGCTGCAGGGGTAGACACTGAAGCTTTCTTT. This sequence encodes CASSQDFAAGVDTEAFF. The rearrangement uses TRBV14 and TRBJ1-1, with D possibly matching TRBD1 (6 bases). Per germline, CDR1 SGHDN and CDR2 FVKESK. This CDR3 comprises 17 residues. Deletions cut 0 bases from V and 3 bases from J, with 17 bases between.

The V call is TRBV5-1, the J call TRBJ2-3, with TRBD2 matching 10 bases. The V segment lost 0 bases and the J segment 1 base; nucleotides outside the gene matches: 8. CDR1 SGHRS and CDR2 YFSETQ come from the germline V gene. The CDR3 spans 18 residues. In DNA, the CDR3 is TGCGCCAGCAGCTTGGCCCACCCCGGGACTAGCGGCACAGATACGCAGTATTTT. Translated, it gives CASSLAHPGTSGTDTQYF.

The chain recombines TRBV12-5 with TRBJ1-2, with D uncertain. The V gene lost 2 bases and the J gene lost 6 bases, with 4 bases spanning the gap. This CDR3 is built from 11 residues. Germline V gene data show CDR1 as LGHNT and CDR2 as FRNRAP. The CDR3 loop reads CASGLLDGYTF. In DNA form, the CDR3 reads TGTGCTAGTGGTTTGCTTGATGGCTACACCTTC. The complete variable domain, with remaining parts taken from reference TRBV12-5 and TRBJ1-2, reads DARVTQTPRHKVTEMGQEVTMRCQPILGHNTVFWYRQTMMQGLELLAYFRNRAPLDDSGMPKDRFSAEMPDATLATLKIQPSEPRDSAVYFCASGLLDGYTFGSGTRLTVV.

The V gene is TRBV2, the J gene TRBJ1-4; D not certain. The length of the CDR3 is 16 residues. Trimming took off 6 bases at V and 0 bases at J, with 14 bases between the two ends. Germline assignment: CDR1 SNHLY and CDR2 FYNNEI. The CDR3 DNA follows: TGTGCCAGCAGCCCAACAGACCCTGCAACTAATGAAAAACTGTTTTTT. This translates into CASSPTDPATNEKLFF.

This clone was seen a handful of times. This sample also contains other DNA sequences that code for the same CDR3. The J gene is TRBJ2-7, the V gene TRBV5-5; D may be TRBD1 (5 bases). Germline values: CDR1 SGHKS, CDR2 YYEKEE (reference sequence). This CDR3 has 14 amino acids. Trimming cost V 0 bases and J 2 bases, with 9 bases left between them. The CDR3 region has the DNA TGTGCCAGCAGCTTGGTTAGGGGTCCCTACGAGCAGTACTTC. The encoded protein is CASSLVRGPYEQYF.

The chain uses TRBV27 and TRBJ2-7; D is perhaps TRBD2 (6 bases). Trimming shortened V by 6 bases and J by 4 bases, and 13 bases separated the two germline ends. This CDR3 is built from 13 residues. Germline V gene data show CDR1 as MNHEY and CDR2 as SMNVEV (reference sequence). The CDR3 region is CASSLWRGYEQYF. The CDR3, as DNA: TGTGCCAGCAGCCTCTGGCGGGGTTACGAGCAGTACTTC.

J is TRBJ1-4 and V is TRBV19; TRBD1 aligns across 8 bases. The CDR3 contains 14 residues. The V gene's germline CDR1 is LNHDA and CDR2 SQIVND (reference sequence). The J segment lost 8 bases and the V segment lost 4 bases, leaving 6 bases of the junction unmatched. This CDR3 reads CASSTTGAQEKLFF. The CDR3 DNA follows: TGTGCCAGTAGTACGACAGGGGCTCAGGAAAAACTGTTTTTT.

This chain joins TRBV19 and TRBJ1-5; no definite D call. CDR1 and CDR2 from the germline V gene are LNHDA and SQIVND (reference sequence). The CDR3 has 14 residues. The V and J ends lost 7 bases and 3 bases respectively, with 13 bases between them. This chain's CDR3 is CASTSGVFNQPQHF. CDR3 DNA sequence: TGTGCCAGTACCTCGGGAGTATTCAATCAGCCCCAGCATTTT.